The present T cell receptor (beta chain) was sequenced within a study of monozygotic twins with inflammatory bowel disease. TCRdb derives one entry per CDR3 protein from the 5' RACE reads, leaving out DNA. Its table lists around 210,000 distinct CDR3 sequences. About this clonotype itself: Its antigen remains unidentified.

Study observations and caveats: For IBD, no single strong associated signal or clonotype was supported.

Germline V gene lookup returns CDR1 MNHNS and CDR2 SASEGT. The length of the CDR3 is 14 residues. The chain combines TRBV6-1 with TRBJ2-1; TCRdb proposes TRBD2, but this gene call is untestable without DNA. Sequenced material: blood. The clonotype was recovered from a human donor with ulcerative colitis or Crohn's disease, or a healthy co-twin of an affected twin (not recorded which). The CDR3 sequence: CASALGLASNEQFF.